A single TCR beta chain is shown here with its context. Its specific antigen is unknown. Base qualities are not at hand, and no much larger clone is one base apart. This specimen belongs to a study of beta chain features in type 1 diabetes listed by TCRdb under 2018. Context from the whole study: No differences in mean age, gender distribution, total cell number or subset yield were found between patients and healthy donors. The study compared the TCRB repertoires of sorted circulating CD4+ T cell subsets in recently diagnosed type 1 diabetes patients with those in matched healthy donors. Whereas all 30 or so donors provided naive and central memory subsets, regulatory and stem cell-like memory subsets were isolated from just 8 patients and roughly eight healthy donors. A total of approximately 110,000,000 sorted cells were examined across all samples, and a strong correlation was observed between cell number per subset and RNA yield.

From each donor, a single peripheral blood sample of 100 to 150 mL on average was drawn into heparinised tubes. Naive, central memory, regulatory and stem cell-like memory CD4+ T cells were sorted on a BD FACSAria II using a panel including CD45RO, CCR7, CD25, CD127, CD95 and CD27. A purity above 95% was achieved for all sorted populations. PBMCs were separated immediately by Lymphoprep density gradient centrifugation and were stained directly, without being cultured. So that batch effects would be minimized, each experiment stained and sorted samples in pairs, pairing one healthy donor with one patient. All of the isolated RNA was reverse transcribed with the High Capacity cDNA Reverse Transcription Kit, so expressed TCRB transcripts were sequenced. Deep immunoSEQ sequencing was applied to naive, central memory and regulatory T cell samples, giving an average of about 3.57 million total reads per sample. After sorted cells were lysed in RLT buffer, RNA was extracted with DNase-treated RNeasy Micro or Mini kits, with the choice depending on cell number. Each cell subset was processed separately to prevent cross-contamination, with patient and healthy donor samples processed together. The immunoSEQ multiplex PCR was used to amplify TCRB sequences from cDNA, generating 87-bp fragments that spanned the CDR3 region. Sequencing of the amplicons was performed on the Illumina HiSeq platform. In the original analysis: PCR bias was computationally corrected using synthetic template baselines, reads within Hamming distance 2 were collapsed, and singletons that could not be merged were discarded. By aligning reads against IMGT, V, D and J genes, CDR3 length, and insertions or deletions at six rearrangement sites were assigned. Within each subset, clonotype counts were normalized to the number of sorted cells before true diversity and Gini coefficients were calculated with the tcR R package. The overlap coefficient, calculated on TCRB nucleotide sequences, was used to quantify repertoire sharing. The clones in this table, taken by TCRdb from immuneACCESS, are in-frame only. Not every clone is retained; where verified, under half of the shortfall comes from an unresolved V gene, and the cause of the rest is unknown. V, J and clone size reflect that table, while D and trimming were determined from the DNA. The sample table lists 310,000 or so clones, 9.3% of them with a count of one. The ten largest clones take up more than 0.8% of the sample.

Its CDR3 holds 13 amino acids, cysteine through phenylalanine. The sequence is cut down to CDR3 DNA, 39 bases in frame from base 1. V sheds 5 bases and J sheds 3 bases, leaving 9 bases between their ends. For CDR1 and CDR2, the germline V gene lists SGHVS and FQNEAQ. Broader findings and caveats from the paper: Because the HLA sub-analyses included only small numbers of individuals, any influence of HLA type on TCRB rearrangement was left unresolved. Type 1 diabetes patients showed a moderate but significant shortening of TCRB CDR3 length in all four CD4+ subsets. Shorter templates might have been favored by PCR, but patient and control samples were amplified and corrected together, so both groups would have been affected equally by any skew. Because cDNA was sequenced instead of genomic DNA, activated cells with high expression could be over-represented, although the groups did not differ in activation or CD3 levels. At VDJ recombination sites, type 1 diabetes patients had fewer insertions and more deleted nucleotides, which implies abnormalities in thymic rearrangement. Naive, central memory and regulatory TCRB repertoires appeared to be more similar among patients than among healthy donors.

This receptor was taken from a man aged 30-40 years with type 1 diabetes. The chain employs TRBV7-8 and TRBJ2-3; no D gene is confidently identified. Input material: central memory CD4+ T cells from blood. The CDR3 here reads CASSKRETDTQYF. The bases read TGTGCCAGCAGCAAAAGGGAAACAGATACGCAGTATTTT. The variable domain in full, with residues beyond the CDR3 obtained from the reference TRBV7-8 and TRBJ2-3 genes, is GAGVSQSPRYKVAKRGQDVALRCDPISGHVSLFWYQQALGQGPEFLTYFQNEAQLDKSGLPSDRFFAERPEGSVSTLKIQRTQQEDSAVYLCASSKRETDTQYFGPGTRLTVL.